The 11 T cell receptor beta chains below all came from one sample that was sequenced in a study of cytomegalovirus exposure and HLA in healthy donors. Use of 60 Vbeta and 13 Jbeta primers characterized the PCR. Profiling relied on immunoSEQ multiplex PCR, and the TCRdb table lists in-frame clones only, not all of them. The sample has about 55,000 clones, roughly 85% seen once. The sample consisted of PBMCs. These receptors all stem from a man younger than 40 in good health and CMV-seronegative.

The gene calls are TRBV5-1 and TRBJ2-3; tentatively, D is TRBD2 (6 bases). The V end lost 0 bases, the J end lost 2 bases, and 7 bases lay between the germline ends. From germline, CDR1 is SGHRS and CDR2 YFSETQ. The length of the CDR3 is 14 residues. CDR3 protein: CASSLAGDTDTQYF. The CDR3 DNA follows: TGCGCCAGCAGCTTGGCGGGAGACACAGATACGCAGTATTTT.

The chain combines TRBV23-1 with TRBJ2-7, with unresolved D. TRBV23-1 is reported as an ORF; its role is uncertain. Trimming shortened V by 6 bases and J by 0 bases, and 12 bases separated the two germline ends. The CDR3 runs to 14 residues. This CDR3 reads CASRDRPSSYEQYF. CDR3 DNA: TGCGCCAGCAGAGATCGTCCCAGCTCCTACGAGCAGTACTTC.

The V call is TRBV28, the J call TRBJ1-2; TRBD1 matches at 7 bases. The CDR3 is 14 amino acids. V was clipped by 0 bases and J by 2 bases; unmatched bases: 0. The germline CDR1 and CDR2 sequences are MDHEN and SYDVKM. CDR3 sequence: CASSLWTGNYGYTF. In DNA, the CDR3 is TGTGCCAGCAGTTTATGGACAGGGAACTATGGCTACACCTTC.

This clone was counted only a few times. The V call is TRBV5-8, the J call TRBJ2-1; D call uncertain. V lost 4 bases and J 7 bases, leaving 12 bases between the germline ends. Per germline, CDR1 SGHTS and CDR2 YDEGEE. The CDR3 has 13 amino acids. The CDR3 DNA reads as TGTGCCAGCAGCGGATACTACGGGAATGAGCAGTTCTTC. This translates into CASSGYYGNEQFF.

The rearrangement joins TRBV7-9 to TRBJ1-3; 8 nucleotides agree with TRBD1. This CDR3 has 14 residues. Germline CDR1 and CDR2: SEHNR and FQNEAQ (reference sequence). The trim removed 3 bases at V and 4 bases at J, leaving 2 bases unmatched. CDR3 in amino acids: CASSFTGGGNTIYF. As DNA, the CDR3 is TGTGCCAGCAGCTTTACAGGGGGAGGAAACACCATATATTTT.

This rearrangement joins TRBV5-1 to TRBJ2-3; no clear D gene. V lost 2 bases and J lost 3, with 7 bases in between. Germline CDR1 SGHRS, CDR2 YFSETQ. There are 13 residues in the CDR3. The CDR3 spells CASSLTSTDTQYF. CDR3 coding DNA: TGCGCCAGCAGCTTAACTTCGACAGATACGCAGTATTTT.

The rearrangement joins TRBV6-5 to TRBJ2-5, with D tentatively TRBD1 (5 bases). There are 13 residues in the CDR3. Per the germline V gene, CDR1 is MNHEY and CDR2 is SVGAGI. Trimming stripped 8 bases from V and 3 bases from J, with 13 bases between. The CDR3 is CASSRQKEETQYF. The CDR3 DNA sequence: TGTGCCAGCTCCAGACAGAAGGAAGAGACCCAGTACTTC.

This clone was seen just once. This chain joins TRBV9 and TRBJ2-7; a possible D gene is TRBD2 (7 bases). Germline CDR1 SGDLS, CDR2 YYNGEE. Trimming left V 2 bases short and J 5 bases short, with 14 bases between. This CDR3 has 14 residues. The CDR3 loop is CASSVGGTQDEQYF. The CDR3 DNA sequence: TGTGCCAGCAGCGTCGGGGGGACACAGGACGAGCAGTACTTC.

This chain joins TRBV7-9 and TRBJ2-7; no firm D call. The CDR3 has 16 residues. Trimming cost V 3 bases and J 0 bases, with 15 bases left between them. The germline V gene encodes CDR1 SEHNR and CDR2 FQNEAQ (reference sequence). The DNA of the CDR3 is TGTGCCAGCAGCTTTATGGCGGCACGAGCCTCCTACGAGCAGTACTTC. Its protein is CASSFMAARASYEQYF.

The chain has TRBV5-1 and TRBJ1-3; no firm D call. Germline V CDR1 and CDR2: SGHRS, YFSETQ. The CDR3 covers 14 residues. The V end lost 5 bases, the J end lost 3 bases, and 12 bases lay between the germline ends. The CDR3 spells CASREGWLGNTIYF. The CDR3 nucleotides are TGCGCCAGCAGAGAGGGTTGGCTTGGAAACACCATATATTTT. Drawing the rest from reference TRBV5-1 and TRBJ1-3, the complete variable domain is KAGVTQTPRYLIKTRGQQVTLSCSPISGHRSVSWYQQTPGQGLQFLFEYFSETQRNKGNFPGRFSGRQFSNSRSEMNVSTLELGDSALYLCASREGWLGNTIYFGEGSWLTVV.

This clone was seen only a few times. The V call is TRBV30, the J call TRBJ2-7; D gene unclear. This CDR3 is 14 amino acids long. The V end lost 0 bases, the J end lost 3 bases, and 12 bases lay between the germline ends. Germline values: CDR1 GTSNPN, CDR2 SVGIG (reference sequence). The CDR3 is CAWSVEPYRYEQYF. The CDR3 DNA is TGTGCCTGGAGTGTAGAGCCCTATCGCTACGAGCAGTACTTC.